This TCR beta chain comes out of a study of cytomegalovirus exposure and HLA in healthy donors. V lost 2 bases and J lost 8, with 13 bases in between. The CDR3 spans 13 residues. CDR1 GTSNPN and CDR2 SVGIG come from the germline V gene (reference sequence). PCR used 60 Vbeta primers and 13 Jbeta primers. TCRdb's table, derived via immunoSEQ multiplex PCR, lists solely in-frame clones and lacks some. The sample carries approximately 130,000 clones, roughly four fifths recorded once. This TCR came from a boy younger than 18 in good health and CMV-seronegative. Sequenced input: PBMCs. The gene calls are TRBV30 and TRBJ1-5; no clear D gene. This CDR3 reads CAWSKTTGEPQHF. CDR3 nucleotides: TGTGCCTGGAGTAAGACGACCGGGGAGCCCCAGCATTTT. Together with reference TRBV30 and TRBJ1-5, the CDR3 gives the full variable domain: SQTIHQWPATLVQPVGSPLSLECTVEGTSNPNLYWYRQAAGRGLQLLFYSVGIGQISSEVPQNLSASRPQDRQFILSSKKLLLSDSGFYLCAWSKTTGEPQHFGDGTRLSIL.